These 9 T cell receptor beta chains were sequenced from one sample in a study of cytomegalovirus exposure and HLA in healthy donors (dated 2017 in TCRdb). The library was prepared using the immunoSEQ multiplex PCR assay. For the multiplex PCR, a mixture combining 60 forward primers for TCR Vbeta segments and 13 reverse primers for TCR Jbeta segments was used. TCRdb carries this immuneACCESS record with in-frame sequences only. Its versions omit some clonotypes, under half of them owing to an unresolved V gene in the studies checked, with the rest unexplained. The sample records under 250,000 clones, roughly 85% of which are singletons. The ten largest clones take up 1.5% to 2% of the sample. The sequenced sample consisted of PBMCs. The receptors were sampled from a male donor in good health and CMV-seronegative.

This chain's CDR3 is CASKTLRGGYADTQYF. In DNA form, the CDR3 reads TGTGCCAGCAAAACACTCCGCGGGGGTTACGCAGATACGCAGTATTTT. V usage is TRBV27 and J usage is TRBJ2-3, with 7 bases identical to TRBD2. The germline gives CDR1 MNHEY, CDR2 SMNVEV (reference sequence). Unmatched junction bases numbered 14, after V lost 7 bases and J lost 4 bases. The CDR3 runs to 16 residues.

The chain joins TRBV27 to TRBJ1-5; the D is unclear. Trimming stripped 3 bases from V and 5 bases from J, with 8 bases between. The CDR3 loop spans 13 amino acids. CDR1 is MNHEY and CDR2 is SMNVEV in the germline V gene (reference sequence). In DNA form, the CDR3 reads TGTGCCAGCAGTTTTAGTCCTGATCAGCCCCAGCATTTT. Translated, it gives CASSFSPDQPQHF.

The rearrangement links TRBV5-1 to TRBJ2-7, with TRBD1 matching over 7 bases. Germline CDR1 and CDR2: SGHRS and YFSETQ. This CDR3 contains 15 residues. V lost 0 bases to trimming and J lost 6 bases; unmatched junction nucleotides: 9. The CDR3 spells CASSLDRTGVREQYF. Here the CDR3 DNA reads TGCGCCAGCAGCTTGGACCGAACAGGGGTGCGCGAGCAGTACTTC.

This clone was seen only a few times. Other nucleotide sequences from this sample produce the same CDR3. The rearrangement links TRBV2 to TRBJ2-7; tentative D call: TRBD1 (5 bases). The CDR3 loop spans 12 amino acids. Per germline, CDR1 SNHLY and CDR2 FYNNEI. Trimming removed 2 bases at V and 3 bases at J, with 5 bases between. The CDR3 spells CASSEQGYEQYF. CDR3 DNA: TGTGCCAGCAGTGAACAGGGCTACGAGCAGTACTTC.

This clone appeared once. This chain joins TRBV18 and TRBJ2-4; 8 nucleotides match TRBD1. V lost 1 base to trimming and J lost 2 bases; unmatched junction nucleotides: 13. The CDR3 covers 19 residues. Germline V gene sequence: CDR1 KGHSH, CDR2 LQKENI. This CDR3 reads CASSPRAGGGDRTKNIQYF. The CDR3 DNA follows: TGTGCCAGCTCACCACGGGCAGGGGGCGGTGATCGTACCAAAAACATTCAGTACTTC.

The chain is built from TRBV29-1 and TRBJ1-4; 7 bases map to TRBD1. Germline trimming cut 5 bases from V and 4 bases from J; bases unmatched to any gene: 4. The CDR3 is made up of 13 amino acids. Germline V CDR1 and CDR2: SQVTM, ANQGSEA. CDR3 loop: CSVPTGVNEKLFF. CDR3 in DNA: TGCAGCGTTCCTACAGGGGTTAATGAAAAACTGTTTTTT.

J is TRBJ2-7 and V is TRBV6-5, with a possible D match to TRBD1 (6 bases). The CDR3 runs to 13 residues. Trimming took off 7 bases at V and 2 bases at J, with 12 bases between the two ends. Germline CDR1 reads MNHEY; CDR2 reads SVGAGI. CDR3 coding DNA: TGTGCCAGCAAAAATTGGGACACCTACGAGCAGTACTTC. Protein sequence: CASKNWDTYEQYF.

The chain links TRBV2 to TRBJ1-1, with D perhaps TRBD1 (6 bases). Germline assignment: CDR1 SNHLY and CDR2 FYNNEI. V was pared by 7 bases and J by 3 bases, with 18 bases between. The CDR3 runs 15 residues. This chain's CDR3 is CASKGTAGEDTEAFF. In DNA form, the CDR3 reads TGTGCCAGCAAAGGTACGGCAGGGGAAGACACTGAAGCTTTCTTT.

This sequence joins TRBV5-6 and TRBJ1-5; no firm D call. The CDR3 length is 15 residues. CDR1 is SGHDT and CDR2 is YYEEEE in the germline V gene. Trimming took 4 bases from V and 0 from J, leaving 11 bases between them. The CDR3 reads CASSPTPYSNQPQHF. CDR3 nucleotides: TGTGCCAGCAGCCCTACCCCTTATAGCAATCAGCCCCAGCATTTT.